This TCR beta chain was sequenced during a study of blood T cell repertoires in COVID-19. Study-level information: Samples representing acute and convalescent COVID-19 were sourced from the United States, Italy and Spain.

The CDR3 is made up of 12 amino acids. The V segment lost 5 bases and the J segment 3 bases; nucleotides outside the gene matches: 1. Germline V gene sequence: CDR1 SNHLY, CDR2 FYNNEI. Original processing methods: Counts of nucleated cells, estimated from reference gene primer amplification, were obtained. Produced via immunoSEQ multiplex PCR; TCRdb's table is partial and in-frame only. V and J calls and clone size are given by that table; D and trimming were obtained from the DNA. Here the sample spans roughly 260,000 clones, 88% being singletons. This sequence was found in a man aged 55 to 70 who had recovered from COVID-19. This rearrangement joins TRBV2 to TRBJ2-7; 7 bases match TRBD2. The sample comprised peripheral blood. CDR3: CASSWTSYEQYF. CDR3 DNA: TGTGCCAGCAGTTGGACTAGCTACGAGCAGTACTTC.